This record covers a single TCR beta chain. The antigen this receptor binds is unknown. Per-nucleotide qualities are absent, and no much larger clonotype sits a single base away. The CDR3 starts with the cysteine, ends with the phenylalanine, and has 14 residues. CDR3 DNA only is kept here, 42 bases in frame from base 1. V is reduced by 4 bases and J by 3 bases, leaving a spacing of 10 bases between them. CDR1 and CDR2 were assigned from the germline V gene as SNHLY and FYNNEI. In total, more than 500 healthy bone marrow donors made up the cohort. Cohort members were all nominally healthy when sampled, although unrecorded immune exposures were likely present. The donor was CMV seronegative and was included in the group of under 450 seronegative cohort members. Each donor provided a peripheral blood sample, and peripheral blood mononuclear cells were used for TCR beta sequencing. The Qiagen DNeasy Blood Extraction Kit was used to extract genomic DNA from the blood cell samples.

The library came from the immunoSEQ multiplex PCR assay. The multiplex PCR relied on a mix of 60 forward primers for TCR Vbeta segments and 13 reverse primers for TCR Jbeta segments. The CDR3 region of rearranged TCR beta genes was amplified from genomic DNA with a multiplex PCR assay. On the Illumina HiSeq System, the amplified TCR beta libraries were sequenced as 87-base-pair reads. From the authors' description of their analysis: A later analysis counted 75 million to 100 million unique TCR beta chains across the 690 or so repertoires, and roughly 11 million of these chains were shared by at least two donors. Raw reads were error-corrected and collapsed into unique sequences by a nearest-neighbor algorithm in which closely related sequences were merged to remove PCR and sequencing errors. V, D and J gene segments were assigned by aligning CDR3 sequences to IMGT reference sequences. For a sequence to be retained, a match of at least six nucleotides was required to both a V gene segment and a J gene segment. A rearrangement counted as productive if the CDR3 had no stop codons and remained in frame with V and J, and every other rearrangement counted as non-productive. CDR3 was defined according to IMGT convention as the region running from the second conserved V-encoded cysteine to the conserved J-encoded phenylalanine. In an earlier analysis of around 640 of the donors, sequences lacking an unambiguous match to a single V gene segment were excluded. An earlier analysis of 587 of the donors called V segments functional above 56.7% productive rearrangements and segregating when the between-donor standard deviation exceeded 5%. A statistical classification framework was built to diagnose cytomegalovirus status from the catalog of TCR beta chain sequences. In a later analysis, V and J genes were assigned by comparing TCR nucleotide sequences against IMGT/GENE-DB human TR gene sequences. In a later analysis, CDR3 sequences and most-parsimonious VDJ recombination scenarios were assigned using the TCRdist pipeline. A later analysis defined each TCR beta chain by its CDR3 amino acid sequence plus V-gene family, and excluded reads lacking a unique V-gene family. A later analysis removed roughly 590 highly shared, low-generation-probability nucleotide sequences to deal with suspected cross-contamination and a sequencing artifact. In a later analysis, a clonal expansion index was calculated for each public chain from normalized within-repertoire ranks of inferred template counts. In a later analysis, generation probabilities were computed with a VDJ recombination model fitted to out-of-frame rearrangements, and the resulting probabilities were checked against IGoR. In a later analysis, hypergeometric tests were used to score TCR-TCR, TCR-HLA and TCR-CMV co-occurrence, with a repertoire-size bias correction applied to TCR pairs. A later analysis estimated false discovery rates by permuting HLA or CMV assignments 20 times. In a later analysis, co-occurring TCRs were grouped using DBSCAN, and TCRdist sequence similarity was added for clustering within HLA-allele-positive subsets. Repertoires with fewer than 30,000 or more than 120,000 public chains were left out of co-occurrence clustering, as were about 5 repertoires with anomalous nucleotide sharing. Held by TCRdb, this immuneACCESS table contains in-frame sequences only and omits some clones. Under half of the omission traces to an unresolved V gene where checked; the cause of the rest is unknown. V and J calls and clone size are those listed in that table; D and trimming were worked out from the DNA. Here the sample has under 250,000 clones; more than 75% occur a single time. Of the sample, around 4% falls within the top ten clones.

The entry originates in a study of cytomegalovirus exposure and HLA in healthy donors (dated by TCRdb to 2017 to 2019). Broadly, across the study: An earlier analysis of roughly 630 of the donors reported 276 Gb of sequence data and 100 million to 130 million unique TCR beta sequences from around 200 million T cells. The study was designed to test whether signatures of past pathogen exposure could be identified by cataloging public T cell receptors. Across 300 to 500 genotyped donors of the cohort, an average of roughly 200,000 unique TCR beta nucleotide sequences per donor were sequenced, and around 20% of those sequences were non-productive. Among the roughly 400 genotyped donors, 81% belonged to the genetic ancestry cluster associated with self-reported Caucasian donors. The later analysis used no new phenotypic data to find candidate immune exposures, relying instead on TCR beta sequences and their occurrence across donors. In an earlier analysis of 550 to 700 of the donors, high-throughput TCR beta sequencing was used to judge whether each TCR beta V gene segment behaved as functional or pseudogenic. Donor age, sex, ethnicity and CMV serostatus were collected together with the repertoire data. All discovery cohort repertoires had been generated on a single sequencing platform. Besides the first cohort of around 670 subjects, a separate validation cohort made up of 120 different subjects was used. The study used immunosequencing to profile the T cell repertoires of about 670 subjects and linked those repertoires to cytomegalovirus serostatus. Four or five DR-DQ haplotypes were handled as single units for association and clustering because linkage in the cohort was strong. A later analysis re-analyzed previously published TCR beta repertoires from hundreds of donors and added high-resolution HLA genotyping to study TCR occurrence patterns. A later genetic analysis used genome-wide SNP genotypes for about 65% of the 666 donors, treating that subset as a discovery cohort. Typing coverage differed by locus: A, B, C, DRB1 and DQB1 were typed in about 620-630 donors, DQA1 in 522, DPA1 in around 600, and DPB1 in 400 to 480. To predict cytomegalovirus infection status, the study brought together high-throughput TCR immunosequencing, statistical association of individual TCRs with disease status, and machine learning. HLA typing included class I and class II loci at four-digit resolution. An early release that covered about 640 HLA-typed donors contained about 300 gigabases of sequencing data and 75 million to 100 million unique TCR sequences.

What the work shows at the level of the full study, not this receptor alone: While some public TCRs were present in many individuals, most TCR sequences turned up only very rarely across donors. The authors suggested that the approach could potentially be generalized to other disease states and immunological phenotypes. Because counts were too low, around 17 rarely observed V segments, including chromosome 9 orphons, were left out of the earlier analysis of approximately 580 of the donors. In an earlier analysis of more than 450 of the donors, most TCR beta V segments were observed in productive rearrangements about 87% or about 30% of the time, broadly matching IMGT annotations. Only TCR beta chains were sequenced in this cohort, and the absence of alpha or paired-chain data limited detectable features. A later analysis found that HLA-associated TCR beta chains were more clonally expanded and had lower generation probabilities than equally common non-associated chains. An association between a missense DCLRE1C variant and V-gene and J-gene trimming of TCR beta chains was found in a later genetic analysis and replicated in an independent cohort. The 87-base-pair reads could not distinguish some IMGT-functional V segments, including TRBV6-2 and TRBV6-3, so those segments were excluded. In vitro tests confirmed that a few of the cytomegalovirus-associated TCR beta chains recognize cytomegalovirus antigens. In a later analysis, some 18,000 TCR beta sequences were associated with specific HLA alleles at a false discovery rate of 0.05. Sequencing depth was assumed to be roughly uniform across donors in the presence/absence analyses, though that assumption may not hold. The classifier was reported to diagnose cytomegalovirus status with high specificity and sensitivity in both the original cohort and the validation cohort. Because some donors lacked HLA typing at each locus, the association tests relied only on the typed subset. Correlated functional status among segregating V segments might reflect linkage disequilibrium, but an unknown experimental factor could not be ruled out. A cluster of highly shared sequence variants was judged likely to represent a technical artifact of the sequencing pipeline. In a later genetic analysis, fewer N-insertions in productive TCRs were reported among donors in an Asian-associated ancestry cluster than the approximately 710-donor mean. A later analysis found that TCR association rates varied across HLA loci, with DRB1 alleles showing the most associated TCRs and HLA-C alleles the fewest. A later analysis found that most CMV-associated TCR beta chains appeared HLA-restricted, with HLA associations seemingly driven largely by CMV exposure. Assigning TCR associations to individual alleles was difficult when HLA alleles, especially DR and DQ, strongly co-occurred. A further reported finding was that TCR beta sequences accurately predicted the HLA-A and HLA-B alleles for most subjects in the first cohort. In a later analysis, several top co-occurrence clusters were reported to appear linked to parvovirus B19, influenza, CMV and Epstein-Barr virus. The study gave a list of 150 to 200 TCR beta chains associated with cytomegalovirus. For the cohort, immune exposure information was limited to CMV serostatus.

The sequence links TRBV2 to TRBJ2-1; the D region possibly corresponds to TRBD2 (6 bases align). This receptor was taken from a male donor in good health and CMV-seronegative. The sample was PBMCs. CDR3 protein: CASSVGLSYNEQFF. The base sequence is TGTGCCAGCAGTGTGGGACTTAGCTACAATGAGCAGTTCTTC.